This T cell receptor beta chain was captured in a study of shared T cell receptors in the human thymus. Libraries were prepared by immunoSEQ multiplex PCR; TCRdb keeps only in-frame clonotypes and omits some of them. Of around 68,000 clones listed, around 96% were seen once; the top ten hold approximately 0.035%. This CDR3 comprises 13 residues. CDR1 and CDR2 (germline): SGHDT, YYEEEE. The V gene lost 7 bases and the J gene lost 4 bases, with 9 bases spanning the gap. The TCR comes from a human donor. Material: thymocytes. The J gene is TRBJ2-6, the V gene TRBV5-6; D remains ambiguous. This CDR3 reads CASGRSGANVLTF. As DNA, the CDR3 is TGTGCCAGCGGGCGTTCGGGGGCCAACGTCCTGACTTTC.